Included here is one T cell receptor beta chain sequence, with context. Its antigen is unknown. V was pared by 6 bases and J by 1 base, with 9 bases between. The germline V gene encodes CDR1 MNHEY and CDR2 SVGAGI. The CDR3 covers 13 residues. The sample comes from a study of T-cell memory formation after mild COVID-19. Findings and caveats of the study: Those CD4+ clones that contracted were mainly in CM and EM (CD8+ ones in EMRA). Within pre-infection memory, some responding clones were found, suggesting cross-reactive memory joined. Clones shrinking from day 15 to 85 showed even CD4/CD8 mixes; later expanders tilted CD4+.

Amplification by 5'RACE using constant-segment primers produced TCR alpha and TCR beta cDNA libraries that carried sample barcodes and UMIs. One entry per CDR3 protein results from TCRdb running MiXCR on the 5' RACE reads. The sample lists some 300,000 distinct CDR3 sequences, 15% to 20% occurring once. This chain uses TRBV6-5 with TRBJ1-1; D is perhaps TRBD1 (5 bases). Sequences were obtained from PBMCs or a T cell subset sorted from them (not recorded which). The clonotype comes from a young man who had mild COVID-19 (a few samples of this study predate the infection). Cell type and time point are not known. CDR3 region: CASRTQGNTEAFF. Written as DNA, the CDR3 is TGTGCCAGCAGGACCCAGGGGAACACTGAAGCTTTCTTT.